A single sample gave rise to the 10 T cell receptor beta chains below, sequenced in a study of regulatory T cells in long-lasting Graves disease. Investigators prepared the TCR beta libraries by applying iRepertoire HTBI primers and Arm-PCR of CDR3 regions. TCRdb passed the multiplex PCR reads through MiXCR, listing each CDR3 protein once. Of a few hundred thousand distinct CDR3 sequences in the sample, under 25% were seen once. Time point: persistent/refractory GD, antithyroid drugs over 5 years with positive TRAb. From PBMCs, RNA was extracted and then used to make the TCR library. Sample: peripheral blood mononuclear cells (PBMCs), taken when the disease was refractory, from a patient treated with antithyroid drugs. The receptor source for this set is a female donor with Graves disease.

This chain joins TRBV6-2 or TRBV6-3 and TRBJ2-2; the match to TRBD1 covers 10 bases. Trimming at V came to 1 base and at J to 5 bases, leaving 7 bases not matched to a gene. Germline V CDR1 and CDR2: MNHEY, SVGEGT. The CDR3 sequence is 17 residues long. CDR3 protein: CASSYYGTGAGTGELFF. The DNA of the CDR3 is TGTGCCAGCAGTTACTACGGGACAGGGGCTGGTACCGGGGAGCTGTTTTTT.

In its sample, this clonotype was seen many times. The J gene is TRBJ2-7, the V gene TRBV20-1; D uncertain. V lost 2 bases and J 0 bases, leaving 8 bases between the germline ends. The CDR3 has 13 residues. From germline, CDR1 is DFQATT and CDR2 SNEGSKA (reference sequence). In DNA form, the CDR3 reads TGCAGTGCTAGAATGGGCATCTCCTACGAGCAGTACTTC. It encodes CSARMGISYEQYF.

The genes are TRBV29-1 and TRBJ2-6; D is perhaps TRBD1 (6 bases). Trimming shortened V by 0 bases and J by 3 bases, and 12 bases separated the two germline ends. In germline, CDR1 is SQVTM, CDR2 ANQGSEA. This CDR3 is 16 amino acids long. The CDR3, as DNA: TGCAGCGTTGAAGATTCTTACAGGGATGGGGCCAACGTCCTGACTTTC. It encodes CSVEDSYRDGANVLTF.

This clonotype showed up just a few times. The DNA for the CDR3 is TGTGCCAGCAGCCGCCGACAGGAGCACACTGAAGCTTTCTTT. Protein product: CASSRRQEHTEAFF. V usage is TRBV7-8 and J usage is TRBJ1-1; perhaps TRBD1 as D (6 bases). The CDR3 loop spans 14 amino acids. The germline V and J ends were trimmed by 5 bases and 3 bases, with 13 bases remaining between them. Per germline, CDR1 SGHVS and CDR2 FQNEAQ.

This clonotype has a handful of counts. The chain recombines TRBV6-4 with TRBJ1-5; 12 nucleotides agree with TRBD1. The V gene end was trimmed by 4 bases and the J gene end by 3 bases; junction bases not matched to a gene: 10. CDR1 and CDR2 from the germline V gene are MRHNA and SNTAGT. CDR3 length: 18 residues. The CDR3 bases are TGTGCCAGCAGTGGCCCCCGGGACAGGGGGCGAAACAATCAGCCCCAGCATTTT. Translated, it gives CASSGPRDRGRNNQPQHF.

This clonotype was observed at least ten times. The chain links TRBV3-1 to TRBJ1-4; D is ambiguous. The CDR3 spans 14 residues. Per the germline V gene, CDR1 is LGHDT and CDR2 is YNNKEL (reference sequence). V gave up 2 bases and J gave up 8 bases, with 12 bases separating them. The DNA of the CDR3 is TGTGCCAGCAGCCAAAATTCTTACGGGGAAAAACTGTTTTTT. This translates into CASSQNSYGEKLFF. Filled out from reference TRBV3-1 and TRBJ1-4, the complete variable domain reads DTAVSQTPKYLVTQMGNDKSIKCEQNLGHDTMYWYKQDSKKFLKIMFSYNNKELIINETVPNRFSPKSPDKAHLNLHINSLELGDSAVYFCASSQNSYGEKLFFGSGTQLSVL.

This sequence joins TRBV10-3 and TRBJ2-5; D is possibly TRBD1 (5 bases). Germline-derived CDR1 and CDR2 are ENHRY and SYGVKD. CDR3 size: 16 residues. Deletions cut 0 bases from V and 5 bases from J, with 16 bases between. CDR3 region: CAISESVLGQVETQYF. The CDR3 DNA reads TGTGCCATCAGTGAGTCTGTTCTGGGGCAGGTGGAGACCCAGTACTTC.

The chain joins TRBV29-1 to TRBJ2-5, with 8 bases lining up with TRBD2. CDR3 length: 14 amino acids. Looked up from germline, CDR1 is SQVTM and CDR2 is ANQGSEA. The J segment lost 3 bases and the V segment lost 7 bases, leaving 10 bases of the junction unmatched. The CDR3 coding sequence is TGCAGCGCCCCAGATCGGGGGGGAAAAGAGACCCAGTACTTC. Translation: CSAPDRGGKETQYF.

The gene calls are TRBV12-3 or TRBV12-4 and TRBJ2-6, with D possibly TRBD1 on 5 matching bases. This CDR3 comprises 19 residues. With 6 bases removed from V and 0 bases from J, the gap between germline ends came to 21 bases. The CDR3 bases are TGTGCCAGCAGCTTAACTTTGCAGGGCGTTCTCTCTGGGGCCAACGTCCTGACTTTC. Encoded protein: CASSLTLQGVLSGANVLTF.

This sequence joins TRBV4-3 and TRBJ2-5, with TRBD1 matching over 8 bases. V shed 3 bases and J 1 base; nucleotides not matched to a gene: 7. The CDR3 consists of 16 residues. Germline values: CDR1 LGHNA, CDR2 YSLEER. CDR3 protein: CASSQGGTGIQETQYF. The CDR3 nucleotides are TGCGCCAGCAGCCAGGGTGGGACAGGAATCCAAGAGACCCAGTACTTC.